Listed below are T cell receptor beta chains from one sample, sequenced in a study of regulatory dendritic cells for organ transplantation. Libraries were prepared by immunoSEQ multiplex PCR; TCRdb keeps only in-frame clonotypes and omits some of them. The data show about 30,000 clones, with around nine tenths seen just once and under 0.065% held by the top ten. The source material was naive CD4+ T cells from blood. The receptors shown here come from a human donor in good health. Both conserved end residues are part of each CDR3. A D gene is named only where the DNA matches it firmly.

D: TRBD2
V: TRBV7-2
J: TRBJ2-5
CDR3: CASSLAGGQETQYF
DNA: TGTGCCAGCAGCTTAGCGGGGGGGCAAGAGACCCAGTACTTC

D: NA
V: TRBV7-2
J: TRBJ2-1
CDR3: CASSLRTSRNEQFF
DNA: TGTGCCAGCAGCCTTCGAACCTCTCGGAATGAGCAGTTCTTC

D: NA
V: TRBV4-2
J: TRBJ2-2
CDR3: CAISPLGETSTGELFF
DNA: TGTGCCATCTCTCCCTTAGGGGAAACAAGTACCGGGGAGCTGTTTTTT

D: TRBD1
V: TRBV4-1
J: TRBJ1-1
CDR3: CASSQALGPGTGTEAFF
DNA: TGCGCCAGCAGCCAAGCTCTTGGTCCCGGGACAGGGACTGAAGCTTTCTTT

D: TRBD2
V: TRBV6-4
J: TRBJ2-1
CDR3: CASSVGGSKDEQFF
DNA: TGTGCCAGCAGTGTCGGGGGGAGTAAGGATGAGCAGTTCTTC

D: NA
V: TRBV6-5
J: TRBJ1-2
CDR3: CASSYSPRGYGYTF
DNA: TGTGCCAGCAGTTACTCGCCACGGGGCTATGGCTACACCTTC

D: TRBD1
V: TRBV11-2
J: TRBJ1-1
CDR3: CASSATGGAFF
DNA: TGTGCCAGCAGCGCAACAGGGGGAGCTTTCTTT

D: TRBD1
V: TRBV6-5
J: TRBJ1-2
CDR3: CASSYGQGNYGYTF
DNA: TGTGCCAGCAGTTACGGACAGGGAAACTATGGCTACACCTTC

D: TRBD1
V: TRBV6-5
J: TRBJ2-7
CDR3: CASHRDRGYEQYF
DNA: TGTGCCAGTCACAGGGACAGGGGGTACGAGCAGTACTTC

D: NA
V: TRBV29-1
J: TRBJ2-3
CDR3: CSVERGSTDTQYF
DNA: TGCAGCGTTGAAAGGGGTAGCACAGATACGCAGTATTTT

D: NA
V: TRBV20-1
J: TRBJ2-7
CDR3: CSVGWREQYF
DNA: TGCAGTGTAGGGTGGCGCGAGCAGTACTTC

D: TRBD1
V: TRBV10-3
J: TRBJ2-5
CDR3: CAIGTGQETQYF
DNA: TGTGCCATCGGGACAGGGCAAGAGACCCAGTACTTC